This TCR beta chain originates from a study of cytomegalovirus exposure and HLA in healthy donors (dated by TCRdb to 2015 to 2018). Context from the whole study: A later analysis indicated that the 130 or so validation repertoires were generated on the platform also employed for the 700 or so repertoires of the first cohort. The study aimed to test whether signatures of past pathogen exposure could be identified by cataloging public T cell receptors. In addition to the first cohort of 666 subjects, a separate validation cohort of over 90 different subjects was used. High-throughput TCR immunosequencing, statistical association of individual TCRs with disease status, and machine learning were combined to predict cytomegalovirus infection status.

The CDR3 numbers 14 residues from cysteine through phenylalanine. This entry keeps only the CDR3 DNA: 42 bases, framed from base 1. Here V drops 1 base and J drops 1 base, and the junction holds 0 bases not matched to any gene. The germline V gene specifies SGDLS as CDR1 and YYNGEE as CDR2. With regard to this clone: Its antigen is still unknown. Base quality data are lacking; no much larger clone is found one base away.

The library was generated by the immunoSEQ multiplex PCR assay. In the paper's pipeline: A statistical classification framework was built to diagnose cytomegalovirus status from the catalog of TCR beta chain sequences. Sourced from immuneACCESS, this table was stored by TCRdb with only in-frame sequences that have V and J called. A share of the clones is absent; for the studies checked, an unresolved V gene accounts for under half, and the remainder has no known explanation. The V and J calls and clone size are taken from that table; D and trimming were inferred from the DNA. This sample comprises 130,000 to 150,000 clones, less than 90% of them detected only once. Nearly 3% of the sample comes from the top ten. Broad study findings and their caveats: The authors suggested that the approach could potentially be extended to other disease states and immunological phenotypes. Subsequent analysis determined that TCRs grouped into clusters in the first cohort also showed a tendency toward co-occurrence across the roughly 110 validation repertoires, and 85% to 95% of cluster scores exceeded 0. A later analysis had no HLA typing for the validation cohort, so co-occurrence there was scored across all 130 or so repertoires. In vitro tests confirmed that a few of the cytomegalovirus-associated TCR beta chains recognize cytomegalovirus antigens. While some public TCRs were present in many individuals, most TCR sequences turned up only very rarely across donors. A total of 150 to 200 TCR beta chains were listed by the study as associated with cytomegalovirus. The classifier was reported to diagnose cytomegalovirus status with high specificity and sensitivity in both the original and validation cohorts.

Donors formed part of the validation cohort, which comprised 120 or so subjects and was distinct from the first cohort of 666 subjects. The sample consisted of PBMCs. The TCR originated in a man between 18 and 29 years old in good health and CMV-seronegative. The rearranged segments are TRBV9 and TRBJ2-3; TRBD2 agrees with 7 junctional bases. The CDR3 protein is CASSVLAGTDTQYF. Read as DNA, the sequence is TGTGCCAGCAGCGTACTAGCGGGCACAGATACGCAGTATTTT.